This T cell receptor beta chain was sequenced during a study of CD8+ T cells in alopecia areata. Study context: Treatment comprised oral tofacitinib, 5 to 10 mg twice daily, in treated patients.

The study, taken as a whole, reports: It was less clear whether patients shared TCRs than it was in mice, possibly because of HLA. Clonality exceeded that of normal scalp in lesional scalp, most notably in alopecia totalis/universalis.

On this clone: What it binds is unknown.

RNA was isolated and reverse transcribed to cDNA, the sequencing template. The data were produced by immunoSEQ multiplex PCR, yet TCRdb's version contains in-frame clones alone and is incomplete. This repertoire shows 150,000 to 200,000 clones, roughly 60% found once; its top ten account for 0.95% to 1.1%. The treatment denotes: oral pan-JAK inhibitor, 5-10 mg twice daily. CDR3 length equals 14 residues. V shed 6 bases and J shed 5 bases, with 13 bases lying between them. In germline, CDR1 is MGHDK, CDR2 SYGVNS. J is TRBJ2-2 and V is TRBV25-1; unclear D gene. This TCR came from a human donor with alopecia areata. Source: CD4+ T cells sorted from blood, taken at week 24, from a patient treated with tofacitinib. CDR3 in amino acids: CASSLTKRTGELFF. The CDR3 nucleotides read TGTGCCAGCAGCTTGACAAAGAGGACCGGGGAGCTGTTTTTT.